The 21 T cell receptor beta chains given below trace back to one sample, sequenced in a study of T cell repertoires in ileal Crohn's disease. Profiled with immunoSEQ multiplex PCR; TCRdb holds only in-frame clones, not every one. The repertoire holds about 11,000 clones, with more than 60% as singletons. The specimen was ileal tissue. The receptors stem from an adult with Crohn's disease.

The chain is built from TRBV15 and TRBJ1-2; D unclear. Between the trimmed V and J ends, which lost 1 base and 4 bases, there was a span of 10 bases. Germline CDR1 and CDR2: LNHNV and YYDKDF (reference sequence). The CDR3 spans 14 residues. CDR3 DNA: TGTGCCACCAGCAGAGTACGGGGTAGCTATGGCTACACCTTC. It specifies CATSRVRGSYGYTF.

The V call is TRBV6-1, the J call TRBJ2-6, with TRBD1 matching over 12 bases. V shed 6 bases and J 6 bases; nucleotides not matched to a gene: 3. The CDR3 loop spans 15 amino acids. Germline CDR1 and CDR2: MNHNS and SASEGT. For the CDR3, the DNA is TGTGCCAGCAGGGGACAGGGGGCTGTGGCCAACGTCCTGACTTTC. Translation: CASRGQGAVANVLTF.

The V gene is TRBV6-5, the J gene TRBJ2-1; 9 bases line up with TRBD1. This CDR3 spans 15 amino acids. The junction had 4 bases not matched to a gene; V was cut back by 2 bases and J by 5 bases. Germline CDR1 is MNHEY and CDR2 is SVGAGI. The CDR3 protein is CASSYPGTGHNEQFF. CDR3 coding DNA: TGTGCCAGCAGTTACCCCGGGACAGGGCACAATGAGCAGTTCTTC.

This clone has only a few counts. This chain uses TRBV9 with TRBJ1-1; no definite D call. Trimming removed 4 bases at V and 1 base at J, with 11 bases between. Germline V gives CDR1 SGDLS, CDR2 YYNGEE. The CDR3 is 14 amino acids. In nucleotides, the CDR3 is TGTGCCAGCAGCCCCATACAGAGGAACACTGAAGCTTTCTTT. Translation: CASSPIQRNTEAFF.

The rearrangement uses TRBV7-9 and TRBJ2-7, with D tentatively TRBD1 (6 bases). CDR3 length equals 12 residues. Looked up from germline, CDR1 is SEHNR and CDR2 is FQNEAQ (reference sequence). The germline V and J ends were trimmed by 4 bases and 4 bases, with 8 bases remaining between them. This CDR3 is CASSSQGYEQYF. For the CDR3, the DNA is TGTGCCAGCAGCTCGCAGGGGTACGAGCAGTACTTC.

The rearrangement links TRBV7-6 to TRBJ1-4, with 11 nucleotides matching TRBD1. J was trimmed by 8 bases and V by 5 bases; bases with no gene match: 4. The CDR3 consists of 14 residues. CDR1 SGHVS and CDR2 FNYEAQ come from the germline V gene. CDR3 amino acids: CASSQGQGGEKLFF. The CDR3 DNA sequence: TGTGCCAGCAGCCAGGGACAGGGGGGAGAAAAACTGTTTTTT.

This clone has more than one count but fewer than ten. The chain is built from TRBV7-9 and TRBJ1-2; 10 nucleotides line up with TRBD1. Germline CDR1 reads SEHNR; CDR2 reads FQNEAQ (reference sequence). This CDR3 has 12 residues. Losses at the gene ends were 4 bases for V and 7 bases for J; bases not matched to a gene: 0. The DNA for the CDR3 is TGTGCCAGCAGCTGGGACAGGGGTGGCTACACCTTC. Protein sequence: CASSWDRGGYTF.

This clone showed up just once. This chain joins TRBV7-2 and TRBJ1-5, with TRBD1 as a possible D gene (5 bases). This CDR3 comprises 15 residues. Germline V gene data show CDR1 as SGHTA and CDR2 as FQGNSA. The V end was cut by 5 bases, the J end by 3 bases, with 14 bases between. The CDR3 is CASSKSPGFNQPQHF. In DNA form, the CDR3 reads TGTGCCAGCAGCAAATCCCCAGGGTTCAATCAGCCCCAGCATTTT.

This chain links TRBV21-1 with TRBJ2-5; TRBD1, the table's D call, was not compared with the DNA. TRBV21-1 is flagged as a pseudogene. The CDR3 loop spans 16 amino acids. CDR3 region: CASSDRGQDLGKTQYF. The DNA of the CDR3 is TGTGCCAGCAGCGACCGAGGACAGGACTTGGGGAAGACCCAGTACTTC.

V is TRBV28 and J is TRBJ1-1; maybe TRBD1 (5 bases). CDR1 is MDHEN and CDR2 is SYDVKM in the germline V gene. CDR3 length: 15 residues. V dropped 5 bases and J dropped 3 bases, with 16 bases sitting between them. The CDR3 sequence: CASSGEGNRYTEAFF. CDR3 nucleotides: TGTGCCAGCAGTGGGGAGGGGAATCGGTACACTGAAGCTTTCTTT.

The chain couples TRBV6-5 to TRBJ1-5; D uncertain. V lost 2 bases, J lost 6 bases, and 11 bases lay in between. CDR3 length equals 14 residues. CDR1 MNHEY and CDR2 SVGAGI come from the germline V gene. CDR3 in DNA: TGTGCCAGCAGTTACAGCGGCCCCAGTCAGCCCCAGCATTTT. Protein product: CASSYSGPSQPQHF.

The J gene is TRBJ1-6, the V gene TRBV6-1; 8 bases agree with TRBD1. This CDR3 region has 15 residues. The V segment lost 6 bases and the J segment 9 bases; nucleotides outside the gene matches: 10. Germline assignment: CDR1 MNHNS and CDR2 SASEGT. The CDR3 reads CASSIGQGLGSPLHF. The CDR3, as DNA: TGTGCCAGCAGCATCGGACAGGGTTTAGGTTCACCCCTCCACTTT.

In this sample, this clone turned up once. The genes are TRBV6-5 and TRBJ2-7; 11 bases match TRBD1. Germline V gene data show CDR1 as MNHEY and CDR2 as SVGAGI. The V gene end was trimmed by 6 bases and the J gene end by 1 base; junction bases not matched to a gene: 5. The CDR3 is 15 amino acids. CDR3 nucleotide sequence: TGTGCCAGCAGCCGAGGACAGGGGGCGTCCTACGAGCAGTACTTC. This sequence encodes CASSRGQGASYEQYF.

This sequence joins TRBV29-1 and TRBJ2-7; TRBD1 is a possible D gene (5 bases). The CDR3 totals 11 residues. V was cut by 7 bases and J by 4 bases, with 11 bases left in between. CDR1 and CDR2 (germline): SQVTM, ANQGSEA. Here the CDR3 DNA reads TGCAGCGCCGTTAGGGGATACGAGCAGTACTTC. Translating gives CSAVRGYEQYF.

The chain combines TRBV6-5 with TRBJ2-5, with a tentative D call TRBD2 (6 bases). Trimming stripped 5 bases from V and 4 bases from J, with 17 bases between. The CDR3 is 15 amino acids. Germline CDR1 MNHEY, CDR2 SVGAGI. The CDR3 reads CASSRNPGGRETQYF. The DNA of the CDR3 is TGTGCCAGCAGTAGAAATCCCGGGGGTAGAGAGACCCAGTACTTC.

This chain links TRBV7-6 with TRBJ2-3, with a possible D match to TRBD2 (5 bases). There are 15 residues in the CDR3. V lost 3 bases and J 4 bases, leaving 14 bases between the germline ends. The germline V gene has CDR1 SGHVS and CDR2 FNYEAQ. This CDR3 reads CASSFGLLISDTQYF. Written as DNA, the CDR3 is TGTGCCAGCAGCTTTGGACTGCTTATTTCAGATACGCAGTATTTT.

The chain links TRBV4-3 to TRBJ1-3; D is unresolved. Germline V gene lookup returns CDR1 LGHNA and CDR2 YSLEER. This CDR3 region has 16 residues. Trimming removed 0 bases from V and 0 bases from J, with 9 bases in between. The DNA of the CDR3 is TGCGCCAGCAGCCAAGACAGGAAAAGCTCTGGAAACACCATATATTTT. Translation: CASSQDRKSSGNTIYF.

V gene TRBV9 combines with J gene TRBJ2-2, with 8 bases aligning to TRBD2. The CDR3 has 16 amino acids. Germline assignment: CDR1 SGDLS and CDR2 YYNGEE. The V segment lost 0 bases and the J segment 1 base; nucleotides outside the gene matches: 2. The CDR3 DNA reads TGTGCCAGCAGCGTAGGGCTAGCGGGGAACACCGGGGAGCTGTTTTTT. Protein: CASSVGLAGNTGELFF.

The chain uses TRBV18 and TRBJ1-4, with D possibly being TRBD1 (5 bases). The CDR3 length is 15 residues. Germline CDR1 reads KGHSH; CDR2 reads LQKENI. V lost 4 bases and J 0 bases, leaving 9 bases between the germline ends. The DNA for the CDR3 is TGTGCCAGCTCACAAACGGGGGCAACTAATGAAAAACTGTTTTTT. Translated: CASSQTGATNEKLFF.

The V gene is TRBV19, the J gene TRBJ1-1; D unresolved. V shed 4 bases and J shed 1 base, with 7 bases lying between them. The CDR3 is 13 amino acids. Germline CDR1 and CDR2: LNHDA and SQIVND (reference sequence). The CDR3 nucleotides read TGTGCCAGTAGTACTAGCCGGAACACTGAAGCTTTCTTT. Protein product: CASSTSRNTEAFF.

This clone was counted only a few times. The rearrangement uses TRBV2 and TRBJ1-4; D might be TRBD1 (5 bases). CDR3 size: 13 residues. CDR1 is SNHLY and CDR2 is FYNNEI in the germline V gene. The germline V and J ends were trimmed by 8 bases and 7 bases, with 14 bases remaining between them. CDR3 amino acids: CASREFGGEKLFF. DNA for the CDR3: TGTGCCAGCCGAGAATTCGGGGGTGAAAAACTGTTTTTT.